This T cell receptor (beta chain) was sequenced in a study of blood T cell repertoires in COVID-19. On the study more broadly: Sample material is recorded as cDNA or gDNA derived from T cells, B-cell-depleted T cells, or PBMCs.

V dropped 5 bases and J dropped 6; count of bases not matched to a gene: 6. The CDR3 loop spans 13 amino acids. Germline V lookup: CDR1 LGHDT, CDR2 YNNKEL (reference sequence). Assay used: immunoSEQ multiplex PCR; TCRdb lists only in-frame clones, some missing. The sample lists some 75,000 clones; approximately 84% were seen once. In Seattle, patients joined the study during active infection and were tracked longitudinally. The sequence was collected from a man in his fifties with COVID-19, enrolled during active disease. The chain is built from TRBV3-1 (or the pseudogene TRBV3-2) and TRBJ1-2; 7 bases are shared with TRBD1. The source material was peripheral blood. As DNA, the CDR3 is TGTGCCAGCAGCTACGTACAGGGGAATGGCTACACCTTC. Protein sequence: CASSYVQGNGYTF.